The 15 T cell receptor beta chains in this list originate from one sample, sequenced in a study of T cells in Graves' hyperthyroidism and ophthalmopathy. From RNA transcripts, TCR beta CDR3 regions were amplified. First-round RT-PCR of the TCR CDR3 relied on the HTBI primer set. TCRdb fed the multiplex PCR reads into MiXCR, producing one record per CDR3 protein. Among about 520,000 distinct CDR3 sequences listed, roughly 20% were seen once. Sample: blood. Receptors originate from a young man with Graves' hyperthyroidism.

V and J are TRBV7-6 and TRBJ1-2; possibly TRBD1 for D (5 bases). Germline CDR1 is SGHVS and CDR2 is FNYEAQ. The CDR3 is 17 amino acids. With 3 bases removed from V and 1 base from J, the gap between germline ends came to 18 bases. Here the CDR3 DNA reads TGTGCCAGCAGCTTGGGTGGTGGGGCCGACTTTAACTATGGCTACACCTTC. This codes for CASSLGGGADFNYGYTF.

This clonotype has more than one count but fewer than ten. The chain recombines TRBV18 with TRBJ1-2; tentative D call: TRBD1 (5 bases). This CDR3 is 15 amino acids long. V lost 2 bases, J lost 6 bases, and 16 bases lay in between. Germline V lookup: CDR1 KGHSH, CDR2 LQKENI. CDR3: CASSPLGGAGDGYTF. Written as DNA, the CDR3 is TGTGCCAGCTCACCATTAGGCGGTGCGGGGGATGGCTACACCTTC. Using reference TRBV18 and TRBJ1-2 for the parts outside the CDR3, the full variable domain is NAGVMQNPRHLVRRRGQEARLRCSPMKGHSHVYWYRQLPEEGLKFMVYLQKENIIDESGMPKERFSAEFPKEGPSILRIQQVVRGDSAAYFCASSPLGGAGDGYTFGSGTRLTVV.

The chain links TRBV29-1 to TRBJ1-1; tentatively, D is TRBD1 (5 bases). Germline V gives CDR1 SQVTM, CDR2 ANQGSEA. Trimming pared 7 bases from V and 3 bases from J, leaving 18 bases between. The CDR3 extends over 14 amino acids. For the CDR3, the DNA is TGCAGCGGTTCGTCGACAGCCAGCGACACTGAAGCTTTCTTT. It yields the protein CSGSSTASDTEAFF.

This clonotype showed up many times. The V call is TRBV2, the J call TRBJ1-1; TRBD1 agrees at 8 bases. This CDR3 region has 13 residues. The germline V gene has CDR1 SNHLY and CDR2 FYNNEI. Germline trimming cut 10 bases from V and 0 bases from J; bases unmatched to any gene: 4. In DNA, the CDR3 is TGTGCCATAACACAGGGGGTGAACACTGAAGCTTTCTTT. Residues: CAITQGVNTEAFF.

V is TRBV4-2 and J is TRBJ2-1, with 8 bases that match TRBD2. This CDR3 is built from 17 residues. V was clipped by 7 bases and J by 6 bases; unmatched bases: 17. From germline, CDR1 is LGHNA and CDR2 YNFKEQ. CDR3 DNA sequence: TGTGCCAGCACCACCTTCCAAGGAGCGGGGGCCGGCAATGAGCAGTTCTTC. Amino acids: CASTTFQGAGAGNEQFF.

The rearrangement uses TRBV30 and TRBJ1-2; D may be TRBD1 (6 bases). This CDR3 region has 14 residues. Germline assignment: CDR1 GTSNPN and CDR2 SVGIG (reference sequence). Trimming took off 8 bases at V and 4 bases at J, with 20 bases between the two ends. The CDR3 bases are TGTGCCGGAGAGGGGGAACACTCTGTCTATGGCTACACCTTC. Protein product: CAGEGEHSVYGYTF.

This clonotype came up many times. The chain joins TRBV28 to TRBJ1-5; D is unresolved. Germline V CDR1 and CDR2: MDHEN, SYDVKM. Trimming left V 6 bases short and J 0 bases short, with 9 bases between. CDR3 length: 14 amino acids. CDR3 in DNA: TGTGCCAGCAGGGAACAGTCTAGCAATCAGCCCCAGCATTTT. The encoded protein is CASREQSSNQPQHF.

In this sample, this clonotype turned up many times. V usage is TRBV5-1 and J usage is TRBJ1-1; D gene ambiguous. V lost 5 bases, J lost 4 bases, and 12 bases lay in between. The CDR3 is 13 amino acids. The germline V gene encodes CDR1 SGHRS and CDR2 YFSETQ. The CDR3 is CASRRWGGTEAFF. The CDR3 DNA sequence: TGCGCCAGCAGGCGATGGGGTGGCACTGAAGCTTTCTTT.

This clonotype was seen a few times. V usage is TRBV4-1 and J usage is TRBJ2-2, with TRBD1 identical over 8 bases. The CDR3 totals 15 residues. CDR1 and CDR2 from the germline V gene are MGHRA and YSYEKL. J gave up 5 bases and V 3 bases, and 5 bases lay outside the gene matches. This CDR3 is CASSQGTGRTGELFF. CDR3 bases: TGCGCCAGCAGCCAGGGGACAGGCCGGACCGGGGAGCTGTTTTTT.

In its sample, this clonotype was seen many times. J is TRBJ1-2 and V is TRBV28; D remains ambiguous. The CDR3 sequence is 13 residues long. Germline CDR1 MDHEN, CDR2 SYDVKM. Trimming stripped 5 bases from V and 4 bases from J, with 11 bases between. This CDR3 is CASSVGRIYGYTF. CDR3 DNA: TGTGCCAGCAGTGTTGGACGTATCTATGGCTACACCTTC.

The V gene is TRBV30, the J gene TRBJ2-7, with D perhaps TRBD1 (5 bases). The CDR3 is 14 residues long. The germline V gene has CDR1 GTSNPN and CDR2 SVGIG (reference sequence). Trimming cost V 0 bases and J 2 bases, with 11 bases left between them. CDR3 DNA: TGTGCCTGGAGTGTAGGGGCAGGCCCCTACGAGCAGTACTTC. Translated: CAWSVGAGPYEQYF.

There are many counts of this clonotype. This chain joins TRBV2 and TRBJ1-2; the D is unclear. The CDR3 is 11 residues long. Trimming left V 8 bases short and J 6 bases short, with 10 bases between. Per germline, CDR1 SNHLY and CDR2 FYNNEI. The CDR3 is CASSAGDGYTF. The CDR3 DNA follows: TGTGCCAGCTCGGCGGGTGATGGCTACACCTTC.

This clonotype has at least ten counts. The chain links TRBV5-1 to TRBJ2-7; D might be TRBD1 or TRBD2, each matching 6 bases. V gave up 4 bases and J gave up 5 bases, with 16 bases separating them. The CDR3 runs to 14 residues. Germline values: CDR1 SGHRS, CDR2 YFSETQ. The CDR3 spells CASSPDVGGNEQYF. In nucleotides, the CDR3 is TGCGCCAGCAGCCCGGACGTGGGGGGCAACGAGCAGTACTTC.

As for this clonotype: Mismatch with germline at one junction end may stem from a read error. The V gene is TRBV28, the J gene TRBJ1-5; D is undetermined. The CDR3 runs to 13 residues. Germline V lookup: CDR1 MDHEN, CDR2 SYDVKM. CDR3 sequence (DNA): TGTGCCAGCAGTTTAGGCGATCATCAGCCTCAGCATTTT. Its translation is CASSLGDHQPQHF.

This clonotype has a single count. For the CDR3, the DNA is TGCGCCAGCAGCCAAGGTTGGGGGGGGACCCAGTACTTC. Translated, it gives CASSQGWGGTQYF. The genes are TRBV4-1 and TRBJ2-5; 7 bases fit TRBD2. From germline, CDR1 is MGHRA and CDR2 YSYEKL. The junction had 3 bases not matched to a gene; V was cut back by 1 base and J by 7 bases. This CDR3 contains 13 residues.